The 21 T cell receptor beta chains below were found in one sample sequenced in a study of response to subunit inactivated influenza vaccine. Each CDR3 protein is one row after TCRdb ran MiXCR on the RT-PCR reads. The sample contains around 760,000 distinct CDR3 sequences, about 15% of which appear only once. The material sequenced was PBMCs from blood, taken roughly 15 days before vaccination. The receptor set was obtained from a man aged 50 to 60 who received an inactivated influenza vaccine.

The chain has TRBV5-6 and TRBJ2-7; 10 nucleotides agree with TRBD2. V shed 2 bases and J 2 bases; nucleotides not matched to a gene: 1. Germline CDR1 reads SGHDT; CDR2 reads YYEEEE. The CDR3 length is 14 residues. The CDR3 spells CASSFGTSAYEQYF. The DNA for the CDR3 is TGTGCCAGCAGCTTTGGGACTAGCGCCTACGAGCAGTACTTC.

This clonotype appeared a few times. The chain links TRBV11-2 to TRBJ1-6; D remains unclear. Trimming took 8 bases from V and 6 from J, leaving 14 bases between them. This CDR3 spans 14 amino acids. Germline V gene data show CDR1 as SGHAT and CDR2 as FQNNGV. For the CDR3, the DNA is TGTGCCAGCTCCGGAGCCAATTCTAATTCACCCCTCCACTTT. Protein sequence: CASSGANSNSPLHF.

The chain is built from TRBV10-3 and TRBJ2-7, with D perhaps matching TRBD1 (6 bases). Trimming took 1 base from V and 0 from J, leaving 13 bases between them. The CDR3 covers 16 residues. Per the germline V gene, CDR1 is ENHRY and CDR2 is SYGVKD. The CDR3: CAISEWHRVSSYEQYF. The DNA of the CDR3 is TGTGCCATCAGTGAGTGGCACAGGGTTTCCTCCTACGAGCAGTACTTC.

The chain carries TRBV12-3 or TRBV12-4 and TRBJ1-1; no clear D. There are 14 residues in the CDR3. V dropped 5 bases and J dropped 4 bases, with 14 bases sitting between them. CDR3 nucleotide sequence: TGTGCCAGCAGTGACACTGGGGTGGGCACTGAAGCTTTCTTT. Translating it yields CASSDTGVGTEAFF.

The V call is TRBV7-4, the J call TRBJ1-5; no reliable D call. The V end lost 5 bases, the J end lost 0 bases, and 11 bases lay between the germline ends. The germline V gene encodes CDR1 SGHVT and CDR2 SQSDAQ. The CDR3 spans 15 residues. The DNA of the CDR3 is TGTGCCAGCAGCCCGATAGAAAATAGCAATCAGCCCCAGCATTTT. Translation: CASSPIENSNQPQHF.

This clonotype was counted a few times. The V call is TRBV4-2, the J call TRBJ2-1; 11 nucleotides agree with TRBD2. Trimming at V came to 2 bases and at J to 4 bases, leaving 4 bases not matched to a gene. The V gene's germline CDR1 is LGHNA and CDR2 YNFKEQ. The CDR3 totals 16 residues. The DNA of the CDR3 is TGTGCCAGCAGCCAACTACTAGCGGGGGCATACAATGAGCAGTTCTTC. Translation gives CASSQLLAGAYNEQFF.

The chain has TRBV20-1 and TRBJ2-1; D not certain. Trimming shortened V by 1 base and J by 6 bases, and 22 bases separated the two germline ends. The CDR3 has 17 amino acids. Germline-derived CDR1 and CDR2 are DFQATT and SNEGSKA (reference sequence). This CDR3 is CSARVPFAYPSGNEQFF. As DNA, the CDR3 is TGCAGTGCTAGAGTACCCTTTGCCTATCCGTCGGGCAATGAGCAGTTCTTC.

The V call is TRBV3-1, the J call TRBJ1-5; 7 nucleotides line up with TRBD1. The CDR3 is 13 residues long. Germline values: CDR1 LGHDT, CDR2 YNNKEL (reference sequence). The V gene end was trimmed by 3 bases and the J gene end by 5 bases; junction bases not matched to a gene: 1. The CDR3 DNA reads as TGTGCCAGCAGCCACACAGGGGATCAGCCCCAGCATTTT. Its protein product is CASSHTGDQPQHF.

This clonotype was detected many times. The chain has TRBV11-3 and TRBJ2-7; D may be TRBD1 (6 bases). There are 16 residues in the CDR3. Trimming shortened V by 1 base and J by 0 bases, and 13 bases separated the two germline ends. In germline, CDR1 is SGHNT, CDR2 YENEEA. The CDR3 coding sequence is TGTGCCAGCAGCTTAGTCTCGAACAGGGTCTCCTACGAGCAGTACTTC. Translated: CASSLVSNRVSYEQYF.

Only a few counts were recorded for this clonotype. V gene TRBV6-2 or TRBV6-3 combines with J gene TRBJ2-1, with 8 bases that match TRBD1. Per germline, CDR1 MNHEY and CDR2 SVGEGT. Trimming cost V 5 bases and J 0 bases; bases outside gene matches: 6. The CDR3 has 16 residues. DNA for the CDR3: TGTGCCAGCAGTAGAGACAGGGGAAGCTCCTACAATGAGCAGTTCTTC. Protein product: CASSRDRGSSYNEQFF.

In its sample, this clonotype was seen a few times. The chain carries TRBV12-3 or TRBV12-4 and TRBJ2-5, with D possibly matching TRBD1 (6 bases). This CDR3 spans 15 amino acids. V lost 7 bases and J lost 1, with 16 bases in between. The CDR3 nucleotides are TGTGCCAGCACCCCGGGCAGGGGCTTCCAAGAGACCCAGTACTTC. As protein: CASTPGRGFQETQYF.

The gene calls are TRBV25-1 and TRBJ1-2; D unresolved. Trimming removed 6 bases from V and 2 bases from J, with 10 bases in between. Germline V gives CDR1 MGHDK, CDR2 SYGVNS. The CDR3 runs 13 residues. Here the CDR3 reads CASRDDANYGYTF. CDR3 coding DNA: TGTGCCAGCAGGGACGATGCCAACTATGGCTACACCTTC.

This clonotype was counted at least ten times. V and J are TRBV25-1 and TRBJ2-5; no clear D gene. CDR3 length: 13 residues. From germline, CDR1 is MGHDK and CDR2 SYGVNS. Trimming left V 6 bases short and J 5 bases short, with 13 bases between. Here the CDR3 DNA reads TGTGCCAGCAGAGAACCCGGCAAGGAGACCCAGTACTTC. Translation: CASREPGKETQYF.

The genes are TRBV20-1 and TRBJ2-1; 8 bases are shared with TRBD2. In germline, CDR1 is DFQATT, CDR2 SNEGSKA (reference sequence). There are 14 residues in the CDR3. V trimming: 2 bases; J trimming: 7 bases; junction bases outside the gene matches: 7. The CDR3 region has the DNA TGCAGTGCTAGAATGGGACTAGTGAATAATGAGCAGTTCTTC. Translating gives CSARMGLVNNEQFF.

The genes are TRBV27 and TRBJ2-3; 15 nucleotides line up with TRBD2. Germline CDR1 is MNHEY and CDR2 is SMNVEV (reference sequence). The V gene end was trimmed by 2 bases and the J gene end by 4 bases; junction bases not matched to a gene: 4. The CDR3 totals 17 residues. The CDR3 loop is CASSLGWTSGGADTQYF. The CDR3 DNA follows: TGTGCCAGCAGTTTAGGCTGGACTAGCGGGGGGGCAGATACGCAGTATTTT.

The CDR3 nucleotides read TGTGCCAGCAGCGAGATCAATCAGCCCCAGCATTTT. It specifies CASSEINQPQHF. The V and J genes are TRBV5-6 and TRBJ1-5; no clear D. This CDR3 region has 12 residues. Germline V lookup: CDR1 SGHDT, CDR2 YYEEEE. Trimming shortened V by 4 bases and J by 3 bases, and 5 bases separated the two germline ends.

The table lists this clonotype with many counts. This chain links TRBV20-1 with TRBJ2-3; 7 nucleotides agree with TRBD1. The V segment lost 1 base and the J segment 4 bases; nucleotides outside the gene matches: 5. There are 14 residues in the CDR3. CDR1 is DFQATT, CDR2 SNEGSKA, per germline (reference sequence). The CDR3 reads CSARAGTVADTQYF. The CDR3 DNA sequence: TGCAGTGCTAGAGCCGGGACAGTTGCAGATACGCAGTATTTT.

This clonotype was seen repeatedly, ten times or more. The J gene is TRBJ1-5, the V gene TRBV2, with a possible D match to TRBD1 (5 bases). The CDR3 contains 15 residues. CDR1 is SNHLY, CDR2 FYNNEI, per germline. V lost 6 bases and J lost 6, with 18 bases in between. This chain's CDR3 is CASSASGRRGQPQHF. The CDR3 nucleotides are TGTGCCAGCAGCGCTTCGGGCAGAAGGGGTCAGCCCCAGCATTTT.

This clonotype showed up just a few times. J is TRBJ1-2 and V is TRBV3-1; D is unresolved. The V end was cut by 3 bases, the J end by 8 bases, with 13 bases between. The CDR3 extends over 13 amino acids. Germline V gives CDR1 LGHDT, CDR2 YNNKEL (reference sequence). This chain's CDR3 is CASSQARGFGYTF. DNA for the CDR3: TGTGCCAGCAGCCAGGCCAGAGGATTCGGCTACACCTTC.

This clonotype was recorded a few times. The chain links TRBV9 to TRBJ2-3, with 7 positions matching TRBD2. The CDR3 length is 15 residues. Per the germline V gene, CDR1 is SGDLS and CDR2 is YYNGEE. The junction had 9 bases not matched to a gene; V was cut back by 6 bases and J by 2 bases. The CDR3 loop reads CASTLAVSPTDTQYF. In DNA form, the CDR3 reads TGTGCCAGCACCCTAGCGGTTTCTCCCACAGATACGCAGTATTTT.

This clonotype was detected many times. This chain links TRBV29-1 with TRBJ2-2; the D gene is possibly TRBD2 (6 bases). The CDR3 length is 14 residues. Germline loops: CDR1 SQVTM, CDR2 ANQGSEA. V was shortened by 7 bases and J by 0 bases, with 12 bases between the two germline ends. Here the CDR3 reads CSGGERANTGELFF. CDR3 DNA sequence: TGCAGCGGGGGAGAGCGGGCGAACACCGGGGAGCTGTTTTTT.